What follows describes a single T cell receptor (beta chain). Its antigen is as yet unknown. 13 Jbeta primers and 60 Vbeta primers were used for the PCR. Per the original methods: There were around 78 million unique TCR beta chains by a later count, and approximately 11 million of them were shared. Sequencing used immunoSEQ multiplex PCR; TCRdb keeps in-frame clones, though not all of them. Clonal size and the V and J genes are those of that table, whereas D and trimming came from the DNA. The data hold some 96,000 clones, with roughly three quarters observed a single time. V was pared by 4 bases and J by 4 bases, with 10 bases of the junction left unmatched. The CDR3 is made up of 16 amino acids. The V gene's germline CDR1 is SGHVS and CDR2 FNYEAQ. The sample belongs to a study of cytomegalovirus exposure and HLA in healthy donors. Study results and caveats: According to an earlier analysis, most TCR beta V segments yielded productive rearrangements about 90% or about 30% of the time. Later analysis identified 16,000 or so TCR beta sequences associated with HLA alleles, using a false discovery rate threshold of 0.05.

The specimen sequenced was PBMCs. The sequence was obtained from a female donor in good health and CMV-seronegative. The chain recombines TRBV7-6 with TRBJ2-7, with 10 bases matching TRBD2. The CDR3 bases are TGTGCCAGCAGCTGGGGTAGCGGGAGGAGTGCGTACGAGCAGTACTTC. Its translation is CASSWGSGRSAYEQYF.